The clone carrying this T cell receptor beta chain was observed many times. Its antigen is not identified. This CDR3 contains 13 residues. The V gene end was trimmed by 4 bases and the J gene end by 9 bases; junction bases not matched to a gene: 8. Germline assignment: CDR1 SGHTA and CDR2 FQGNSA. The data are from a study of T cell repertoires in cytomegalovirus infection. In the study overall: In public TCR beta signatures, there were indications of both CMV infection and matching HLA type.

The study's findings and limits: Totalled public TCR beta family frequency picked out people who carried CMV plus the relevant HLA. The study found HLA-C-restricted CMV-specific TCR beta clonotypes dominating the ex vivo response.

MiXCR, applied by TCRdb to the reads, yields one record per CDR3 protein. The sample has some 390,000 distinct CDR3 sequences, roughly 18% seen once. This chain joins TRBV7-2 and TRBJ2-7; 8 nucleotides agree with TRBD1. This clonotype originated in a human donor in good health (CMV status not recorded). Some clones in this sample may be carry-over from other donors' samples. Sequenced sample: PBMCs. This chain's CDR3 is CASSSGQGMTQYF. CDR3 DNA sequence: TGTGCCAGCAGCTCAGGACAGGGAATGACGCAGTACTTC.